This T cell receptor beta chain emerged from a study of tumor and adjacent non-tumor tissue in lung cancer (dated by TCRdb to the late 2010s). For the wider study: Of the cohort, 11 to 12 patients had adenocarcinoma, 2 had squamous cell carcinoma and 1 had small cell lung cancer. Among the approximately 15 patients, ages ranged from about 31 to 85 years, about 10 were men and 5 were women, and disease was TNM stage I to III. Sequencing generated a total of some 130 million productive TCRbeta reads, averaging about 4.2 million reads per sample. Using bulk TCRbeta repertoires from approximately 15 lung cancer patients, the study set lung tumor tissue side by side with matched distant non-tumor lung tissue. TCRbeta CDR3 sequencing was performed on 25 to 30 paired specimens, with one tumor sample and one normal lung sample collected per patient. The investigation overall reported the following: Because peripheral blood was not sequenced, the blood TCRbeta repertoires of the lung cancer patients in the study went unexamined. The top 100 clones accounted for a significantly larger cumulative portion of the repertoire in normal lung than in tumor tissue. With only roughly 14 patients in the cohort, the authors noted that larger samples and more detailed clinical data are needed. TCR diversity was significantly higher in younger patients, and higher tumor TCR diversity was associated with shorter overall and disease-free survival. The sequencing platform is not named in the methods, and unique molecular identifiers are not mentioned. Significantly higher TCR diversity (inverse Simpson) was observed in tumor tissue than in normal lung tissue (roughly 470 vs 170, P = 0.0075, Mann-Whitney U test).

Details on this clonotype: Which antigen it targets is not known. One end of the junction fails to match germline, which may point to a read error.

RNA was extracted from bulk unsorted tissue and checked for quality with a NanoDrop ND-1000 and an Agilent 2100. The donors were newly diagnosed lung cancer patients admitted for thoracic surgery in China from August to November 2014 who had not received prior chemotherapy. Anyone who had undergone radiotherapy or chemotherapy before, or who had another cancer at the same time, was left out of the study. Pieces of surgical tissue measuring 1-2 cm3 were kept in RNAlater solution and held at -80 degrees C until needed. The library was produced with multiplex PCR. The instrument was an Illumina HiSeq 2500. TCRbeta libraries were constructed through three rounds of nested PCR with primers (Table S4) according to protocols adapted from ARM-PCR. Before sequencing, PCR products in the 200-500 bp range were cut out of the gel and cleaned up using the QIAquick gel extraction kit. The authors' analysis ran thus. Trimmomatic was used to clean the reads, FLASH merged the cleaned reads into complete CDR3 sequences, and MiTCR assigned the sequences to V(D)J germline segments. VDJtools was used to compute clonal diversity as the inverse Simpson's index. In-frame sequences lacking a premature stop codon were counted as productive reads. TCRdb reprocessing: public reads trimmed at Q25 with fastp, clones called with MiXCR, in-frame beta chains kept. Identical CDR3 protein sequences are pooled into one entry, listed with their most common genes and DNA. The V and J calls and clone size come from TCRdb's table, not from the authors' own analysis. The sample records more than 90,000 distinct CDR3 sequences, 67% of which are singletons. The top ten clonotypes cover approximately 20% of the sample.

From the cysteine up to the phenylalanine, the CDR3 has a length of 17 residues. Left in the record is the CDR3 DNA by itself, 51 bases read in frame from the first base. CDR1 DFQATT and CDR2 SNEGSKA were looked up in the germline V gene (reference sequence). The sequence was collected from a man aged 60-69 years with non-small cell lung cancer. The chain is assembled from TRBV20-1 and TRBJ2-5; 12 bases in the middle match TRBD2. The source material was lung tumor tissue. The CDR3 reads CSANPGLAGLAQATQYF. The nucleotides are TGCAGTGCTAATCCAGGACTAGCGGGGCTCGCCCAAGCGACCCAGTACTTC.